What follows are 22 T cell receptor beta chains derived from one specimen sequenced in a study of blood T cell repertoires in COVID-19 (dated by TCRdb to about 2020). The library came from the immunoSEQ multiplex PCR assay. The table comes from immuneACCESS by way of TCRdb, which keeps in-frame sequences with V and J called. Part of the clones is missing from these tables; in studies checked, under half for an unresolved V gene and the rest for unknown reasons. In this sample the table shows 100,000 or so clones, approximately 80% of which occur a single time. The ten largest clones add up to about 9.4% of the sample. Material for sequencing was peripheral blood. The receptors shown here come from a human donor in a cohort sampled during active COVID-19.

This chain links TRBV4-3 with TRBJ2-7; D gene uncertain. Trimming removed 0 bases at V and 3 bases at J, with 6 bases between. Germline V gives CDR1 LGHNA, CDR2 YSLEER. The CDR3 has 13 amino acids. DNA for the CDR3: TGCGCCAGCAGCCAAGATTACAGCTACGAGCAGTACTTC. It is translated as CASSQDYSYEQYF.

The chain links TRBV28 to TRBJ1-5, with D perhaps matching TRBD1 (5 bases). V shed 3 bases and J shed 7 bases, with 16 bases lying between them. CDR1 is MDHEN and CDR2 is SYDVKM in the germline V gene. This CDR3 is 15 amino acids long. CDR3 loop: CASSLGGSSDQPQHF. The CDR3 region has the DNA TGTGCCAGCAGTTTGGGGGGGAGCTCCGACCAGCCCCAGCATTTT. Variable domain in full (rest from reference TRBV28 and TRBJ1-5): DVKVTQSSRYLVKRTGEKVFLECVQDMDHENMFWYRQDPGLGLRLIYFSYDVKMKEKGDIPEGYSVSREKKERFSLILESASTNQTSMYLCASSLGGSSDQPQHFGDGTRLSIL.

This chain connects TRBV6-5 to TRBJ1-2; no clear D. The germline V gene encodes CDR1 MNHEY and CDR2 SVGAGI. This CDR3 comprises 14 residues. V was cut by 0 bases and J by 0 bases, with 5 bases left in between. CDR3 in DNA: TGTGCCAGCAGTTACTCGGCGGCTAACTATGGCTACACCTTC. Translated, it gives CASSYSAANYGYTF.

This chain joins TRBV19 and TRBJ1-4, with D possibly TRBD1 on 5 matching bases. Germline V gives CDR1 LNHDA, CDR2 SQIVND (reference sequence). Trimming left V 5 bases short and J 0 bases short, with 10 bases between. The CDR3 length is 15 residues. The CDR3 protein is CASSQGFSTNEKLFF. CDR3 sequence (DNA): TGTGCCAGTAGTCAGGGATTTTCAACTAATGAAAAACTGTTTTTT.

The genes are TRBV30 and TRBJ2-7, with TRBD1 identical over 9 bases. The CDR3 extends over 15 amino acids. V lost 3 bases, J lost 3 bases, and 9 bases stayed unmatched. Germline loops: CDR1 GTSNPN, CDR2 SVGIG (reference sequence). The CDR3 reads CAWRPGTGPLYEQYF. The DNA of the CDR3 is TGTGCCTGGAGGCCCGGGACAGGGCCACTCTACGAGCAGTACTTC.

This clone is a singleton in its sample. This chain joins TRBV28 and TRBJ2-7; the D gene is possibly TRBD2 (5 bases). Trimming pared 5 bases from V and 4 bases from J, leaving 12 bases between. The CDR3 runs 13 residues. The V gene's germline CDR1 is MDHEN and CDR2 SYDVKM. CDR3 DNA: TGTGCCAGCAGTCCCATTGAGGGATACGAGCAGTACTTC. It specifies CASSPIEGYEQYF. The entire variable domain, with the rest obtained from reference TRBV28 and TRBJ2-7, is as follows: DVKVTQSSRYLVKRTGEKVFLECVQDMDHENMFWYRQDPGLGLRLIYFSYDVKMKEKGDIPEGYSVSREKKERFSLILESASTNQTSMYLCASSPIEGYEQYFGPGTRLTVT.

This chain links TRBV5-4 with TRBJ2-7, with TRBD1 matching 12 bases. This CDR3 region has 14 residues. The V gene's germline CDR1 is SGHNT and CDR2 YYREEE (reference sequence). The J segment lost 6 bases and the V segment lost 3 bases, leaving 4 bases of the junction unmatched. The CDR3 reads CASSSGQGASEQYF. The CDR3, as DNA: TGTGCCAGCAGCTCGGGACAGGGGGCTTCCGAGCAGTACTTC.

The table lists this clone with a few counts. The chain is built from TRBV7-2 and TRBJ2-2, with 8 nucleotides matching TRBD2. This CDR3 comprises 17 residues. J gave up 5 bases and V 2 bases, and 10 bases lay outside the gene matches. Germline V lookup: CDR1 SGHTA, CDR2 FQGNSA. The CDR3 DNA sequence: TGTGCCAGCAGCTTAAAGCCAGCGGGAGCCCTGACCGGGGAGCTGTTTTTT. Amino acid sequence: CASSLKPAGALTGELFF.

This clone showed up just a few times. The chain uses TRBV27 and TRBJ1-5, with a tentative D call TRBD1 (6 bases). Trimming removed 4 bases at V and 0 bases at J, with 10 bases between. The CDR3 runs 15 residues. Germline assignment: CDR1 MNHEY and CDR2 SMNVEV (reference sequence). The CDR3 DNA reads TGTGCCAGCAGTTGGGCGGGGGCTAGCAATCAGCCCCAGCATTTT. Amino acid sequence: CASSWAGASNQPQHF.

This clone has only one observation. V usage is TRBV2 and J usage is TRBJ1-4, with a weak D call TRBD1 (5 bases). The CDR3 totals 14 residues. V lost 6 bases to trimming and J lost 4 bases, with 12 bases between them. Germline-derived CDR1 and CDR2 are SNHLY and FYNNEI. The CDR3 DNA reads TGTGCCAGCAGGCTGGGGGGGAATAATGAAAAACTGTTTTTT. This encodes CASRLGGNNEKLFF.

This clone showed up just once. This chain joins TRBV7-2 and TRBJ1-4, with D perhaps TRBD1 (5 bases). The CDR3 spans 15 residues. CDR1 SGHTA and CDR2 FQGNSA come from the germline V gene. Trimming left V 2 bases short and J 8 bases short, with 15 bases between. The CDR3 reads CASSLSGRGTEKLFF. CDR3 in DNA: TGTGCCAGCAGCTTATCAGGGCGGGGAACCGAAAAACTGTTTTTT.

The chain has TRBV7-8 and TRBJ2-7; 7 positions agree with TRBD1. The CDR3 has 15 amino acids. Unmatched junction bases numbered 10, after V lost 5 bases and J lost 3 bases. Germline values: CDR1 SGHVS, CDR2 FQNEAQ. The CDR3 bases are TGTGCCAGCAGCCCCCGGGACAGACATTTCTACGAGCAGTACTTC. Translated: CASSPRDRHFYEQYF.

The chain uses TRBV28 and TRBJ2-1; TRBD2 agrees at 13 bases. Germline CDR1 MDHEN, CDR2 SYDVKM. The ends lost 3 bases at V and 1 base at J; junction bases unmatched: 15. The CDR3 extends over 21 amino acids. The CDR3 reads CASSLSRGGLAGASSYNEQFF. In nucleotides, the CDR3 is TGTGCCAGCAGTTTGTCCAGGGGAGGACTAGCGGGAGCCTCATCCTACAATGAGCAGTTCTTC.

The chain carries TRBV28 and TRBJ2-7; 9 bases agree with TRBD2. The V gene's germline CDR1 is MDHEN and CDR2 SYDVKM. There are 15 residues in the CDR3. The ends lost 8 bases at V and 4 bases at J; junction bases unmatched: 12. The CDR3 region has the DNA TGTGCCAGCTCGCGGGGGGGAGTGAGCCAATACGAGCAGTACTTC. It yields the protein CASSRGGVSQYEQYF.

The rearrangement joins TRBV5-6 to TRBJ1-2, with TRBD1 matching 8 bases. CDR1 and CDR2 (germline): SGHDT, YYEEEE. The trim removed 5 bases at V and 4 bases at J, leaving 7 bases unmatched. This CDR3 is built from 14 residues. The CDR3: CASRVGQASYGYTF. The DNA of the CDR3 is TGTGCCAGCAGGGTGGGACAGGCCTCCTATGGCTACACCTTC.

This clone came up once. The V gene is TRBV19, the J gene TRBJ1-2, with 9 nucleotides matching TRBD1. With 4 bases clipped from V and 4 bases from J, the junction kept 7 bases outside the gene matches. Per germline, CDR1 LNHDA and CDR2 SQIVND (reference sequence). The CDR3 loop spans 15 amino acids. The CDR3 sequence: CASSSPGQGGYGYTF. In DNA form, the CDR3 reads TGTGCCAGTAGTAGCCCGGGACAGGGTGGCTATGGCTACACCTTC.

The chain employs TRBV30 and TRBJ2-2, with 14 bases that match TRBD2. CDR3 length equals 18 residues. Looked up from germline, CDR1 is GTSNPN and CDR2 is SVGIG (reference sequence). The ends lost 0 bases at V and 3 bases at J; junction bases unmatched: 6. The CDR3 protein is CAWSVPGLAGVHTGELFF. The CDR3 nucleotides are TGTGCCTGGAGTGTACCGGGACTAGCGGGGGTTCACACCGGGGAGCTGTTTTTT.

V is TRBV5-4 and J is TRBJ2-5; TRBD2 aligns across 13 bases. The germline V gene has CDR1 SGHNT and CDR2 YYREEE (reference sequence). This CDR3 comprises 16 residues. J gave up 5 bases and V 4 bases, and 8 bases lay outside the gene matches. The CDR3 nucleotides read TGTGCCAGCAGCGACGGGACTAGCGGGGCGTGGGAGACCCAGTACTTC. Translated, it gives CASSDGTSGAWETQYF.

The sample holds one count of this clone. The rearrangement links TRBV19 to TRBJ2-1, with 9 bases identical to TRBD1. CDR1 is LNHDA and CDR2 is SQIVND in the germline V gene (reference sequence). Trimming at V came to 1 base and at J to 1 base, leaving 2 bases not matched to a gene. The CDR3 is 16 residues long. The DNA for the CDR3 is TGTGCCAGTAGTATAGGGGGACAGGGATCCTACAATGAGCAGTTCTTC. The encoded protein is CASSIGGQGSYNEQFF.

The chain recombines TRBV14 with TRBJ2-7, with TRBD2 matching over 7 bases. Per germline, CDR1 SGHDN and CDR2 FVKESK. The CDR3 spans 14 residues. J gave up 2 bases and V 6 bases, and 7 bases lay outside the gene matches. The CDR3 DNA follows: TGTGCCAGCAGTTGGGAGGGCGTCACCTACGAGCAGTACTTC. It encodes CASSWEGVTYEQYF.

The chain is built from TRBV19 and TRBJ2-5, with 11 bases matching TRBD2. V lost 1 base, J lost 5 bases, and 3 bases stayed unmatched. Germline CDR1 LNHDA, CDR2 SQIVND (reference sequence). CDR3 length equals 15 residues. CDR3 sequence: CASSIGLAGGETQYF. Here the CDR3 DNA reads TGTGCCAGTAGTATAGGGCTAGCGGGAGGCGAGACCCAGTACTTC.

This sequence joins TRBV6-4 and TRBJ2-2; D is undetermined. This CDR3 has 13 amino acids. Germline values: CDR1 MRHNA, CDR2 SNTAGT. Trimming took 2 bases from V and 2 from J, leaving 3 bases between them. CDR3 DNA sequence: TGTGCCAGCAGTGACCGTAACACCGGGGAGCTGTTTTTT. Translation: CASSDRNTGELFF.